One and the same sample provided the 12 T cell receptor beta chains below, sequenced in a study of cytomegalovirus exposure and HLA in healthy donors. Both 60 Vbeta primers and 13 Jbeta primers went into the PCR. Method: immunoSEQ multiplex PCR; TCRdb's copy keeps in-frame clones and lacks some. The table has 110,000 or so clones, approximately 73% seen once; the top ten hold over 7.5%. Sequencing was performed on PBMCs. All receptors derive from a man in his forties in good health and CMV-seronegative.

This clone has a handful of counts. This sequence joins TRBV7-2 and TRBJ2-7, with 9 nucleotides matching TRBD1. Germline V CDR1 and CDR2: SGHTA, FQGNSA. J was trimmed by 9 bases and V by 5 bases; bases with no gene match: 14. This CDR3 spans 15 amino acids. The CDR3 region has the DNA TGTGCCAGCAGCAGGGAGGGACAGGGTGATCGAGGGCAGTACTTC. Protein sequence: CASSREGQGDRGQYF.

The rearrangement uses TRBV28 and TRBJ1-2; D is uncertain. V shed 6 bases and J shed 4 bases, with 6 bases lying between them. CDR3 length equals 11 residues. CDR1 and CDR2 from the germline V gene are MDHEN and SYDVKM. CDR3 in amino acids: CASRKLYGYTF. The CDR3 coding sequence is TGTGCCAGCAGAAAGCTCTATGGCTACACCTTC.

The chain combines TRBV27 with TRBJ1-1; possible D gene TRBD1, 6 bases. The germline CDR1 and CDR2 sequences are MNHEY and SMNVEV (reference sequence). CDR3 length equals 14 residues. V shed 5 bases and J shed 7 bases, with 17 bases lying between them. The CDR3 loop is CASSLRGGAGEAFF. CDR3 sequence (DNA): TGTGCCAGCAGTCTCCGGGGGGGGGCGGGTGAAGCTTTCTTT.

V usage is TRBV6-5 and J usage is TRBJ2-7, with D unresolved. V was cut by 5 bases and J by 2 bases, with 13 bases left in between. The CDR3 is 14 residues long. Germline CDR1 MNHEY, CDR2 SVGAGI. CDR3 amino acids: CASSNGMEPYEQYF. The CDR3 DNA reads as TGTGCCAGCAGTAATGGTATGGAGCCCTACGAGCAGTACTTC.

The chain has TRBV11-3 and TRBJ2-3, with 8 bases matching TRBD1. This CDR3 region has 15 residues. Germline CDR1 SGHNT, CDR2 YENEEA. After removal of 5 bases from V and 0 bases from J, the junction contained 4 bases not matched to a gene. The CDR3 spells CASSRRTGSTDTQYF. Written as DNA, the CDR3 is TGTGCCAGCAGCCGACGGACAGGGAGCACAGATACGCAGTATTTT. Supplemented by reference TRBV11-3 and TRBJ2-3, the full variable domain reads EAGVVQSPRYKIIEKKQPVAFWCNPISGHNTLYWYLQNLGQGPELLIRYENEEAVDDSQLPKDRFSAERLKGVDSTLKIQPAELGDSAVYLCASSRRTGSTDTQYFGPGTRLTVL.

V usage is TRBV19 and J usage is TRBJ2-7; maybe TRBD1 (6 bases). This CDR3 has 19 residues. With 0 bases removed from V and 1 base from J, the gap between germline ends came to 22 bases. The germline V gene has CDR1 LNHDA and CDR2 SQIVND (reference sequence). The DNA for the CDR3 is TGTGCCAGTAGTATAGATCCGCCACGGAGACAGGTAGGTTCCTACGAGCAGTACTTC. This gives the protein CASSIDPPRRQVGSYEQYF.

The chain couples TRBV10-3 to TRBJ2-6; TRBD1 aligns across 10 bases. CDR1 is ENHRY, CDR2 SYGVKD, per germline. The CDR3 spans 22 residues. With V trimmed by 2 bases and J by 0 bases, 16 bases remained unmatched. The DNA for the CDR3 is TGTGCCATCAGTGAGACTATGGGACAGGGGCCCCGCTTGGGCTCTGGGGCCAACGTCCTGACTTTC. This gives the protein CAISETMGQGPRLGSGANVLTF.

The chain recombines TRBV10-2 with TRBJ1-6; 7 positions agree with TRBD1. The CDR3 is 16 residues long. From germline, CDR1 is WSHSY and CDR2 SAAADI. Losses at the gene ends were 2 bases for V and 10 bases for J; bases not matched to a gene: 11. The CDR3 DNA reads as TGCGCCAGCAGTGAGCCACCGACAGGGAGGAACTCACCCCTCCACTTT. It translates to CASSEPPTGRNSPLHF.

The chain's CDR3 is CASSLTPGGRSNTGELFF. CDR3 in DNA: TGTGCCAGCAGTCTGACACCGGGGGGGCGGTCGAACACCGGGGAGCTGTTTTTT. The chain combines TRBV9 with TRBJ2-2, with 8 bases matching TRBD2. Germline lookup yields CDR1 SGDLS and CDR2 YYNGEE. This CDR3 contains 18 residues. V shed 5 bases, J shed 0 bases, and the junction held 12 bases outside the gene matches.

The chain is built from TRBV6-5 and TRBJ1-6; 7 nucleotides match TRBD1. Trimming removed 0 bases from V and 8 bases from J; junction bases left unmatched: 4. The CDR3 is 15 residues long. Germline V gene sequence: CDR1 MNHEY, CDR2 SVGAGI. Here the CDR3 reads CASSYSNQGDSPLHF. The CDR3 DNA follows: TGTGCCAGCAGTTACTCGAATCAGGGGGATTCACCCCTCCACTTT.

The chain is built from TRBV6-1 and TRBJ1-1; D is perhaps TRBD1 (6 bases). Per the germline V gene, CDR1 is MNHNS and CDR2 is SASEGT. The CDR3 contains 16 residues. V shed 0 bases and J shed 0 bases, with 11 bases lying between them. CDR3 in DNA: TGTGCCAGCAGTGAAGCGCGGGGGCTCATGAACACTGAAGCTTTCTTT. Translated: CASSEARGLMNTEAFF.

The chain has TRBV9 and TRBJ1-2; the match to TRBD1 covers 7 bases. CDR1 and CDR2 (germline): SGDLS, YYNGEE. V trimming: 3 bases; J trimming: 6 bases; junction bases outside the gene matches: 8. The CDR3 consists of 14 residues. The CDR3 nucleotides are TGTGCCAGCAGCGAGGGACCCGGACAGGATGGCTACACCTTC. Translation gives CASSEGPGQDGYTF.